This T cell receptor beta chain was captured by sequencing in a study of T-cell reconstitution after alpha-beta-depleted transplantation in children. Whole-study results and caveats: Several hundred expanded graft clones reportedly were the source of alpha-beta T cells about two months after transplant. The high TCRbeta diversity at day 60 in some patients came from surviving recipient T cells and thymic progenitors. Counts and diversity of T cells one year after transplant came mostly from newly produced T cells.

A library of TCRbeta sequences, prepared with unique molecular identifiers, was generated. TCRdb ran MiXCR on the PCR reads and lists one entry per CDR3 protein. The sample contains 200,000 to 300,000 distinct CDR3 sequences, 20% to 30% of which appear only once. Concerning this clonotype itself: Antigen: not known.

The length of the CDR3 is 15 residues. The V gene end was trimmed by 5 bases and the J gene end by 4 bases; junction bases not matched to a gene: 6. From germline, CDR1 is PRHDT and CDR2 FYEKMQ (reference sequence). The chain combines TRBV13 with TRBJ2-3; 10 nucleotides agree with TRBD1. The sample here was PBMCs, mostly from graft donor cells, taken 360 days after TCRalphabeta/CD19-depleted stem cell transplant. The receptor's source is a female patient between 2 and 15 years old who had a stem cell transplant for congenital amegakaryocytic thrombocytopenia, so the T cells may come from the graft donor. DNA of the CDR3: TGTGCCAGCAGCGACAGGGGGCGTTTCTCAGATACGCAGTATTTT. Residues: CASSDRGRFSDTQYF. Looking up the rest from reference TRBV13 and TRBJ2-3 gives the full variable domain: AAGVIQSPRHLIKEKRETATLKCYPIPRHDTVYWYQQGPGQDPQFLISFYEKMQSDKGSIPDRFSAQQFSDYHSELNMSSLELGDSALYFCASSDRGRFSDTQYFGPGTRLTVL.